This T cell receptor (beta chain) was captured by sequencing in a study of control samples from healthy donors and cancer patients. Germline CDR1 MNHEY, CDR2 SMNVEV (reference sequence). V shed 1 base, J shed 5 bases, and the junction held 5 bases outside the gene matches. The CDR3 length is 14 residues. Measured with immunoSEQ multiplex PCR; TCRdb has only the in-frame clones, and not every one. Among approximately 86,000 clones listed, more than 85% were seen once. The chain recombines TRBV27 with TRBJ2-7; 7 bases map to TRBD1. The receptor was isolated from a woman aged 25 to 45 in good health. Sequencing was carried out using blood. The CDR3 coding sequence is TGTGCCAGCAGTTTATACAGGGGATGGGACGAGCAGTACTTC. This encodes CASSLYRGWDEQYF.